This T cell receptor (beta chain) was profiled in a study of spatial heterogeneity in lung cancer. Study as a whole: Sequencing was performed on follow-up PBMC samples when available, collected at a median of around two years after resection. Among detected sequences, beta-chain ones consistently exceeded alpha-chain ones in number.

Every molecule of TCR cDNA had its own unique molecular identifier. TCRdb re-analysed the 5' RACE reads in MiXCR, keeping a single row per CDR3 protein. The sample consists of about 52,000 distinct CDR3 sequences, more than 6.5% of them appearing once. Time point here: blood at routine non-recurrence follow-up after resection. The input material, whole RNA from tumor, nontumor lung or frozen PBMC, was sequenced unsorted. Whole-study results and caveats: Detection of ubiquitous tumor TCRs in blood was higher at resection than follow-up.

Germline CDR1 MNHEY, CDR2 SVGEGT. The CDR3 contains 17 residues. The V gene end was trimmed by 0 bases and the J gene end by 1 base; junction bases not matched to a gene: 3. Only a few counts were recorded for this clonotype. Its antigen is unknown. The chain employs TRBV6-2 or TRBV6-3 and TRBJ2-7; TRBD2 matches at 13 bases. The sequence was obtained from a female donor with early-stage non-small cell lung cancer. The input for sequencing was PBMCs, taken at follow-up. DNA of the CDR3: TGTGCCAGCAGTTACTCACCGACTAGCGGGGGGTCCTACGAGCAGTACTTC. Translated: CASSYSPTSGGSYEQYF.